This T cell receptor beta chain originates from a study of identical twins. Study-level points and caveats: Beta out-of-frame sequences displayed a weaker excess of sharing between twins.

There are 14 residues in the CDR3. Looked up from germline, CDR1 is SQVTM and CDR2 is ANQGSEA. Comments on this clonotype: No antigen is known for it. The junction shows a germline mismatch at one end, possibly a read error.

A universal primer site arose from template switching, and cDNA bore unique molecular identifiers. TCRdb analysed the 5' RACE reads with MiXCR anew, one entry per CDR3 protein. The sample contains 1.5 million to 2 million distinct CDR3 sequences, roughly 35% of which appear only once. Only healthy Caucasians were included as donors. This receptor was obtained from a newborn girl in good health. Material for sequencing was cord blood. The chain employs TRBV29-1 and TRBJ2-7; the D gene is possibly TRBD1 (6 bases). The CDR3 bases are TGCGGCGTTGAAGGGGGAAACAAAGCCCACGAGCAGTACTTC. Translating gives CGVEGGNKAHEQYF.